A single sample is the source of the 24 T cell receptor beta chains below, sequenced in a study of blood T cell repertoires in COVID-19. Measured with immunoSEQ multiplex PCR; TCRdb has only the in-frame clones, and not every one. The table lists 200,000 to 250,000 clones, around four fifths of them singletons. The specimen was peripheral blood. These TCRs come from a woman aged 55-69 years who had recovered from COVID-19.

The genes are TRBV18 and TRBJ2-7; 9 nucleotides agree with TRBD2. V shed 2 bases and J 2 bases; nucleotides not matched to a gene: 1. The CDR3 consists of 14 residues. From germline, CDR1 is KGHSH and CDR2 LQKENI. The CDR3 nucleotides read TGTGCCAGCTCACCAGCGGGGGGGACCTACGAGCAGTACTTC. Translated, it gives CASSPAGGTYEQYF.

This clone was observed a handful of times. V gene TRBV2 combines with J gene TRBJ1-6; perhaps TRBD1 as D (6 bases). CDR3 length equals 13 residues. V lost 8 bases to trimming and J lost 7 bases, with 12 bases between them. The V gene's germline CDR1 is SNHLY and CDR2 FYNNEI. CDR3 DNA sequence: TGTGCCAGCGGAGGACAGAGAAATTCACCCCTCCACTTT. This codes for CASGGQRNSPLHF. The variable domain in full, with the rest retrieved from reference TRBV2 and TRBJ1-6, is EPEVTQTPSHQVTQMGQEVILRCVPISNHLYFYWYRQILGQKVEFLVSFYNNEISEKSEIFDDQFSVERPDGSNFTLKIRSTKLEDSAMYFCASGGQRNSPLHFGNGTRLTVT.

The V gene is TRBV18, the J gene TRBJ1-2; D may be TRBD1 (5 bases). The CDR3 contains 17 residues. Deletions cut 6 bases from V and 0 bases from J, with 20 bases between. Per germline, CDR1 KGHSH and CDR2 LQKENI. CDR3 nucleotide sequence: TGTGCCAGCTCCCTCCGGACGGGGACTATTACTAACTATGGCTACACCTTC. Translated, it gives CASSLRTGTITNYGYTF.

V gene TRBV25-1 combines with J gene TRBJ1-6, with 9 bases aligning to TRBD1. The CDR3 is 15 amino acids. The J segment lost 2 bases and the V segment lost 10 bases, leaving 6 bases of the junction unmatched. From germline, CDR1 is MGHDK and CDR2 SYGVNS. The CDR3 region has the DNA TGTGCCACCTCCGGGACAGGGCCCTATAATTCACCCCTCCACTTT. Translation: CATSGTGPYNSPLHF.

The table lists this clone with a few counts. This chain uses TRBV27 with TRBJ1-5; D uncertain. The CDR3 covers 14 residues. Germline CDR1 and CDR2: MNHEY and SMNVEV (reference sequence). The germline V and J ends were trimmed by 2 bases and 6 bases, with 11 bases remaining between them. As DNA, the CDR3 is TGTGCCAGCAGTTTAATCGGGGAGGGTCAGCCCCAGCATTTT. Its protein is CASSLIGEGQPQHF.

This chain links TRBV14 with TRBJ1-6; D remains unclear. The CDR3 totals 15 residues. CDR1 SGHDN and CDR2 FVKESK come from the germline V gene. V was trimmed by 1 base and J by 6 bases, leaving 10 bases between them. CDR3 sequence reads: CASSQVGGINSPLHF. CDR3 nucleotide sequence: TGTGCCAGCAGCCAAGTCGGCGGGATTAATTCACCCCTCCACTTT. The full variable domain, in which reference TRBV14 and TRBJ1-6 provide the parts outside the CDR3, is EAGVTQFPSHSVIEKGQTVTLRCDPISGHDNLYWYRRVMGKEIKFLLHFVKESKQDESGMPNNRFLAERTGGTYSTLKVQPAELEDSGVYFCASSQVGGINSPLHFGNGTRLTVT.

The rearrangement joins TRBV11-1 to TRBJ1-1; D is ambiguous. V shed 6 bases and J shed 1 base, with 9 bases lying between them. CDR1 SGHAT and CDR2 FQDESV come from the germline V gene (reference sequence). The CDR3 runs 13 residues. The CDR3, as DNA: TGTGCCAGCAGGGCCAATGAGAACACTGAAGCTTTCTTT. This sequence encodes CASRANENTEAFF. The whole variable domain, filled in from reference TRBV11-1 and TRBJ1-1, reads EAEVAQSPRYKITEKSQAVAFWCDPISGHATLYWYRQILGQGPELLVQFQDESVVDDSQLPKDRFSAERLKGVDSTLKIQPAELGDSAMYLCASRANENTEAFFGQGTRLTVV.

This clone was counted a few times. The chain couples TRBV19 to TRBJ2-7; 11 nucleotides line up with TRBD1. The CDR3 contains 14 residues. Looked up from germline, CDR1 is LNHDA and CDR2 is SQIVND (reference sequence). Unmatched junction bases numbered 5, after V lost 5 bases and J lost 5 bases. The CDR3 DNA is TGTGCCAGTAGTCCGGACAGGGGGCGTAACGAGCAGTACTTC. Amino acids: CASSPDRGRNEQYF.

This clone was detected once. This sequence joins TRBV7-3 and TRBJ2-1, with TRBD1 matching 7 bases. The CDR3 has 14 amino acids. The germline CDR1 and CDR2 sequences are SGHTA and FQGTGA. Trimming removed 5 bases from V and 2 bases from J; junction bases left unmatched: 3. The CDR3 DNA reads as TGTGCCAGCAGCCGACAGGGCCCCTACAATGAGCAGTTCTTC. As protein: CASSRQGPYNEQFF.

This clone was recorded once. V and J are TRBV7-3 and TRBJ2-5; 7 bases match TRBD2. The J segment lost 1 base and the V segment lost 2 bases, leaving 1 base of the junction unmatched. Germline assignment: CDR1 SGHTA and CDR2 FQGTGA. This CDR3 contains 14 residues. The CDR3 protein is CASSLAGVQETQYF. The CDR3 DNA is TGTGCCAGCAGCTTAGCGGGGGTCCAAGAGACCCAGTACTTC.

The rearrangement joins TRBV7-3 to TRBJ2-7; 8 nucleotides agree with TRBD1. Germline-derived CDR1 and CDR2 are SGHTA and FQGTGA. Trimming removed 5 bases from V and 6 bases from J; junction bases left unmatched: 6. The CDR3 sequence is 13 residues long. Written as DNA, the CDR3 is TGTGCCAGCAGCCTGGGACAGGTCGGCGAGCAGTACTTC. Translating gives CASSLGQVGEQYF. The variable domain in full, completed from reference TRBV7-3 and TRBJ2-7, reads GAGVSQTPSNKVTEKGKYVELRCDPISGHTALYWYRQSLGQGPEFLIYFQGTGAADDSGLPNDRFFAVRPEGSVSTLKIQRTERGDSAVYLCASSLGQVGEQYFGPGTRLTVT.

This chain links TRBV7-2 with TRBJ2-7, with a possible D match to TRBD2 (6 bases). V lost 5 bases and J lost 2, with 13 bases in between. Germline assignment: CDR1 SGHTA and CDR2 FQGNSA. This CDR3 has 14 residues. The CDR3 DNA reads TGTGCCAGCAGCCTGGCGGGGAAGCCCTACGAGCAGTACTTC. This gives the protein CASSLAGKPYEQYF. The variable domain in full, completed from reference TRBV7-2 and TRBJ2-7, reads GAGVSQSPSNKVTEKGKDVELRCDPISGHTALYWYRQSLGQGLEFLIYFQGNSAPDKSGLPSDRFSAERTGGSVSTLTIQRTQQEDSAVYLCASSLAGKPYEQYFGPGTRLTVT.

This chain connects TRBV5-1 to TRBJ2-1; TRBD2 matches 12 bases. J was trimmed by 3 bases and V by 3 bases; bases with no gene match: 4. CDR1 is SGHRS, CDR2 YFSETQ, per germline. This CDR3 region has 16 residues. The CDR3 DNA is TGCGCCAGCAGCTATGGACTAGCGGGGAGCTACAATGAGCAGTTCTTC. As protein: CASSYGLAGSYNEQFF. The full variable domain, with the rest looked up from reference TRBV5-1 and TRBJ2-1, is KAGVTQTPRYLIKTRGQQVTLSCSPISGHRSVSWYQQTPGQGLQFLFEYFSETQRNKGNFPGRFSGRQFSNSRSEMNVSTLELGDSALYLCASSYGLAGSYNEQFFGPGTRLTVL.

In nucleotides, the CDR3 is TGCGCCAGCAGCTGGGGCGGGGGAATCCCTGAAGCTTTCTTT. This translates into CASSWGGGIPEAFF. V is TRBV5-1 and J is TRBJ1-1; D may be TRBD1 (5 bases). The germline gives CDR1 SGHRS, CDR2 YFSETQ. Trimming took off 3 bases at V and 6 bases at J, with 15 bases between the two ends. There are 14 residues in the CDR3.

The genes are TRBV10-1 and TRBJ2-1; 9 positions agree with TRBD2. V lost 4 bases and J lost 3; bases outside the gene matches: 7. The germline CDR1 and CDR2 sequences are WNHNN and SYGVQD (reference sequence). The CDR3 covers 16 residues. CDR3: CASSGQTSGGYNEQFF. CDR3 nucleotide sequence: TGCGCCAGCAGTGGACAGACTAGCGGAGGCTACAATGAGCAGTTCTTC.

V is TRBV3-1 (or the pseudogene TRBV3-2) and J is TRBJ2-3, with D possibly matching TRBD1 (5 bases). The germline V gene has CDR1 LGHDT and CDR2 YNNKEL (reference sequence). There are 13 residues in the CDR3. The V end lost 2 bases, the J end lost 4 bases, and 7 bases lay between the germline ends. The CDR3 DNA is TGTGCCAGCAGCCAAAAGGGGTCAGATACGCAGTATTTT. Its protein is CASSQKGSDTQYF.

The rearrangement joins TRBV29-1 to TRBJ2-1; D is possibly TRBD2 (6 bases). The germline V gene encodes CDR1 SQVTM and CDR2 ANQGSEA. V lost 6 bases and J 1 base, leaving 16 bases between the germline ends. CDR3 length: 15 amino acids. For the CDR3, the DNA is TGCAGCGTCCCCCAGACTAGTGGGTCCTACAATGAGCAGTTCTTC. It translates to CSVPQTSGSYNEQFF.

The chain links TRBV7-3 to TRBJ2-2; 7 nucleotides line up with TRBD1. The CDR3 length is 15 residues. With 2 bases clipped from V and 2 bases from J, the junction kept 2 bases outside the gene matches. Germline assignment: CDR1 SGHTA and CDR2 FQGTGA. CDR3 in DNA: TGTGCCAGCAGCTTATTAGGGGGCAACACCGGGGAGCTGTTTTTT. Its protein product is CASSLLGGNTGELFF.

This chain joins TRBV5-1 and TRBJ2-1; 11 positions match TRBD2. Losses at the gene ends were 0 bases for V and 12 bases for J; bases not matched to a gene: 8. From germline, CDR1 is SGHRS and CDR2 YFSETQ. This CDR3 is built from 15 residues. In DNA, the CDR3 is TGCGCCAGCAGCTTGGATCCGACTAGCGGGGAAGTGCAGTTCTTC. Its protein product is CASSLDPTSGEVQFF.

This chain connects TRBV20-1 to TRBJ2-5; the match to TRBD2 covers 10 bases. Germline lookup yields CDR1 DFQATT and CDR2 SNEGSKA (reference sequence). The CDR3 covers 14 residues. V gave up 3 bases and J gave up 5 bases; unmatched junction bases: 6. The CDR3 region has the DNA TGCAGTGCTAGTGTTAGCGGGGGGTTTGAGACCCAGTACTTC. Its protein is CSASVSGGFETQYF.

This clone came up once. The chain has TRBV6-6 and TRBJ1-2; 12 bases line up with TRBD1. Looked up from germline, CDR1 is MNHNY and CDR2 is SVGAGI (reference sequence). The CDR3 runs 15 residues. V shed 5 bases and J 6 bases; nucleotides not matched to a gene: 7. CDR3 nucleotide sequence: TGTGCCAGCAGTGACGGGACAGGGGGCCTAGATGGCTACACCTTC. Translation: CASSDGTGGLDGYTF.

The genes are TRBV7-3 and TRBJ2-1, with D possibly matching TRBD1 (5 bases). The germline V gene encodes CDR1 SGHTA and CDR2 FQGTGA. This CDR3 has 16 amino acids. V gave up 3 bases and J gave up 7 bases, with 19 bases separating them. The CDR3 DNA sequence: TGTGCCAGCAGCTTGGGTGGATCAGGGATTAAGAATGAGCAGTTCTTC. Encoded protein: CASSLGGSGIKNEQFF.

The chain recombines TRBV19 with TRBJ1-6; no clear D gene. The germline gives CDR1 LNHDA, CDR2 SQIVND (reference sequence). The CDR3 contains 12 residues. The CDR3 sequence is CGTGDRNSPLHF. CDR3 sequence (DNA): TGTGGAACTGGAGACCGTAATTCACCCCTCCACTTT.

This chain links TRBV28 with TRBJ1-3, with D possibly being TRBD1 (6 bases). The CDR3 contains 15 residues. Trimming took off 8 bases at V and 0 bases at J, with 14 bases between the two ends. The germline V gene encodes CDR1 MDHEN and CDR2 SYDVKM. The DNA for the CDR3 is TGTGCCAGCGCGGGGGGGGCGAGCTCTGGAAACACCATATATTTT. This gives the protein CASAGGASSGNTIYF. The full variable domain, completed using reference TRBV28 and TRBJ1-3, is DVKVTQSSRYLVKRTGEKVFLECVQDMDHENMFWYRQDPGLGLRLIYFSYDVKMKEKGDIPEGYSVSREKKERFSLILESASTNQTSMYLCASAGGASSGNTIYFGEGSWLTVV.